The sample holds a few counts of the clone carrying this T cell receptor beta chain. TCRdb keeps only in-frame clones here, not all; method: immunoSEQ multiplex PCR. The sample lists 60,000 to 80,000 clones; 88% were seen once. The sample belongs to a study of T cell changes during pregnancy in multiple sclerosis. Trimming pared 0 bases from V and 8 bases from J, leaving 14 bases between. Germline CDR1 reads SGDLS; CDR2 reads YYNGEE. This CDR3 region has 14 residues. V usage is TRBV9 and J usage is TRBJ1-2; D unresolved. The receptor was derived from a female donor with multiple sclerosis, enrolled in a pregnancy study. Specimen: peripheral blood, collected before pregnancy. The CDR3 DNA reads TGTGCCAGCAGCGTAGTGGGTAGCGCAGAAGGCTACACCTTC. Its translation: CASSVVGSAEGYTF.